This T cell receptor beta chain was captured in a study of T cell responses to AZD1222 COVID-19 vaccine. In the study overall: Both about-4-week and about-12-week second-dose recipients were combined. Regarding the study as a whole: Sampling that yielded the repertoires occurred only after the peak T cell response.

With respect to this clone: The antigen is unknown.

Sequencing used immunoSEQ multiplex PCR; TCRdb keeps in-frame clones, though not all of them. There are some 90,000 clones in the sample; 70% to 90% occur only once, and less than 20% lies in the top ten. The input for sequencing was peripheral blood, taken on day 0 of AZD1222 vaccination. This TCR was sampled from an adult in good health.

The CDR3: CASSGLGQNYGYTF. The CDR3 DNA sequence: TGTGCCAGCAGTGGACTAGGACAGAACTATGGCTACACCTTC. The V and J genes are TRBV2 and TRBJ1-2; weak D call: TRBD1 (6 bases). The CDR3 runs to 14 residues. Trimming removed 4 bases at V and 2 bases at J, with 11 bases between. CDR1 and CDR2 (germline): SNHLY, FYNNEI.